This is a list of T cell receptor beta chains from one sample in a study of blood T cell repertoires in COVID-19. Sequencing used immunoSEQ multiplex PCR; TCRdb keeps in-frame clones, though not all of them. The sample holds 210,000 or so clones; over 75% are singletons and the top ten take around 3.7%. Sequenced: PBMCs or T cells enriched from blood (not recorded which). The source is a woman aged 25-40 years who had been exposed to COVID-19. Each CDR3 is given with its conserved first and last residue. The D gene is left open where the match is weak. Size values are once, few and many counts, or a class for expanded clones, and some rows have none.

D gene | clone size | J gene | V gene | CDR3 DNA | CDR3 protein
TRBD1 | - | TRBJ1-5 | TRBV6-5 | TGTGCCAGCAGCAGGACAGGGGACCGGCAGCCCCAGCATTTT | CASSRTGDRQPQHF
- | few | TRBJ2-2 | TRBV6-5 | TGTGCCAGCACCAAGAGAGGAGGGCTGACCGGGGAGCTGTTTTTT | CASTKRGGLTGELFF
TRBD1 | - | TRBJ1-3 | TRBV25-1 | TGTGCCAGCAGTGCGACAGGGGGTGGAAACACCATATATTTT | CASSATGGGNTIYF
- | - | TRBJ2-7 | TRBV27 | TGTGCCAGCAGTTTATCGATAGGGGAGGTGTTCAACGAGCAGTACTTC | CASSLSIGEVFNEQYF
TRBD1 | - | TRBJ1-6 | TRBV28 | TGTGCCAGCAGGCAAGGGACAGAGGGTTCACCCCTCCACTTT | CASRQGTEGSPLHF
TRBD2 | - | TRBJ2-3 | TRBV27 | TGTGCCAGCGGCAAGCGGGAGTCGAGAGATACGCAGTATTTT | CASGKRESRDTQYF
- | few | TRBJ2-7 | TRBV27 | TGTGCCAGCAGTTTATCCGGCTACGAGCAGTACTTC | CASSLSGYEQYF
TRBD1 | - | TRBJ1-2 | TRBV2 | TGTGCCAGCAGTCCACAGGGGGCGTCTAACTATGGCTACACCTTC | CASSPQGASNYGYTF
- | - | TRBJ1-5 | TRBV28 | TGTGCCAGCAGTTTAGGGATAAAGGGGTTGGGTCAGCCCCAGCATTTT | CASSLGIKGLGQPQHF
- | - | TRBJ1-1 | TRBV29-1 | TGCAGCGTTAGAAGGGGTTCGGACACTGAAGCTTTCTTT | CSVRRGSDTEAFF
- | - | TRBJ2-7 | TRBV11-1 | TGTGCCAGCAGTTACAGCACCGAGCAGTACTTC | CASSYSTEQYF
- | - | TRBJ2-2 | TRBV5-4 | TGTGCCAGCAGCTTGGGAGCCGTCACCGGGGAGCTGTTTTTT | CASSLGAVTGELFF
- | - | TRBJ1-3 | TRBV6-1 | TGTGCCAGCAGTGAAGCTCCCAGGACTGGAAACACCATATATTTT | CASSEAPRTGNTIYF
TRBD2 | - | TRBJ2-3 | TRBV9 | TGTGCCAGCAGCGTAGGGGCTAGCGGTTCCACAGATACGCAGTATTTT | CASSVGASGSTDTQYF
TRBD2 | - | TRBJ2-7 | TRBV7-3 | TGTGCCAGCAGCTCAGGACTAGCGGGAGTCAACGAGCAGTACTTC | CASSSGLAGVNEQYF
- | few | TRBJ2-4 | TRBV7-9 | TGTGCCAGCAGCCCCCCGGAAAACATTCAGTACTTC | CASSPPENIQYF
- | - | TRBJ2-3 | TRBV5-4 | TGTGCCAGCAGCTTGGCTACAGATACGCAGTATTTT | CASSLATDTQYF
TRBD2 | - | TRBJ2-1 | TRBV4-2 | TGTGCCAGCAGCCAAGATCAGGGAGCGGGAGAGCTCTCCTACAATGAGCAGTTCTTC | CASSQDQGAGELSYNEQFF
TRBD1 | - | TRBJ1-2 | TRBV7-8 | TGTGCCAGCAGCCCAGGGACAGGGGCCCGTGGCTACACCTTC | CASSPGTGARGYTF
- | - | TRBJ2-7 | TRBV28 | TGTGCCACTCTCGACAGTAGTTCCTACGAGCAGTACTTC | CATLDSSSYEQYF
- | - | TRBJ1-5 | TRBV10-1 | TGCGCCAGCAGTGCAGGGAATAGCAATCAGCCCCAGCATTTT | CASSAGNSNQPQHF
- | - | TRBJ2-7 | TRBV27 | TGTGCCAGCAGTCAATCCATAGCGGAGAGGGCTGATACGAGCACAAACTTC | CASSQSIAERADTSTNF
TRBD1 | - | TRBJ1-1 | TRBV19 | TGTGCCAGTAGTGTGGACAGGGTGACGAACACTGAAGCTTTCTTT | CASSVDRVTNTEAFF
- | - | TRBJ1-5 | TRBV21-1 | TGTGCCAGCTTCAGCGAGGGACAGAATAAGAATCAGCCCCAGCATTTT | CASFSEGQNKNQPQHF
TRBD2 | - | TRBJ2-5 | TRBV5-4 | TGTGCCAGCAGCTTGACGGGAGGGGCTGAGACCCAGTACTTC | CASSLTGGAETQYF
TRBD1 | - | TRBJ2-2 | TRBV24-1 | TGTGCCACCTCGGGACAGGCGAACACCGGGGAGCTGTTTTTT | CATSGQANTGELFF
TRBD2 | - | TRBJ2-1 | TRBV14 | TGTGCCAGCAGCCAGACTAGCGGAGCCTACAATGAGCAGTTCTTC | CASSQTSGAYNEQFF
TRBD2 | - | TRBJ2-1 | TRBV10-3 | TGTGCCATCAGTGACACTAGCGGGGGGGACAATGAGCAGTTCTTC | CAISDTSGGDNEQFF
- | - | TRBJ1-2 | TRBV29-1 | TGCAGCGTTGGGCGGCGGGGCTCAGGTGGAAATGGCTACACCTTC | CSVGRRGSGGNGYTF
- | - | TRBJ1-1 | TRBV10-3 | TGTGCCATTGGACAGTTGAACACTGAAGCTTTCTTT | CAIGQLNTEAFF
- | - | TRBJ2-7 | TRBV7-2 | TGTGCCAGCAGCTTATGGCAGGGGCCCTACGAGCAGTACTTC | CASSLWQGPYEQYF